The clone carrying this T cell receptor beta chain was counted only a few times. The data were obtained in a study of cytomegalovirus exposure and HLA in healthy donors. 60 Vbeta and 13 Jbeta primers were used in PCR. As processed by the authors: Approximately 11 million of some 80 million unique TCR beta chains were shared, per a later count. The data were produced by immunoSEQ multiplex PCR, yet TCRdb's version contains in-frame clones alone and is incomplete. The DNA gave D and trimming, while V, J and clone size come from that table. This table has roughly 120,000 clones, roughly 70% appearing once. CDR1 and CDR2 from the germline V gene are KGHSH and LQKENI. Trimming removed 6 bases from V and 6 bases from J, with 8 bases in between. CDR3 size: 12 residues. Among the donors, all were healthy bone marrow donors.

This TCR was recovered from a woman in her 40s in good health and CMV-seronegative. The rearrangement links TRBV18 to TRBJ2-2; D is uncertain. The sequenced material came from PBMCs. The CDR3 protein is CASSIEAGELFF. DNA of the CDR3: TGTGCCAGCTCCATAGAGGCCGGGGAGCTGTTTTTT.